This TCR beta chain derives from a study of Ad26.COV2.S vaccination and SARS-CoV-2 variants. General observations from the study: Total T cell responses may have been underestimated by the TCR breadth and depth analyses.

Profiling relied on immunoSEQ multiplex PCR, and the TCRdb table lists in-frame clones only, not all of them. The sample gives roughly 680,000 clones, more than 70% of which show up once; roughly 1.5% is in the top ten. Regarding this clone: The antigen remains unidentified.

Germline assignment: CDR1 MNHEY and CDR2 SVGEGT. CDR3 length: 17 amino acids. With 2 bases removed from V and 1 base from J, the gap between germline ends came to 17 bases. Indicated treatment: roughly 18 received Ad26.COV2.S at low or high dose, single or two shots; 5 received placebo; per-sample allocation not given. Day 63 after the first injection of vaccine or placebo was the sampling time. Sequencing was performed on peripheral blood, taken in a trial of Ad26.COV2.S vaccine versus placebo. The clonotype comes from a person aged 18-60 years who received the Ad26.COV2.S COVID-19 vaccine or a placebo. The chain is built from TRBV6-2 or TRBV6-3 and TRBJ1-1; D might be TRBD1 (6 bases). The CDR3 is CASSYVVGGARNTEAFF. DNA of the CDR3: TGTGCCAGCAGTTACGTGGTCGGGGGCGCGAGGAACACTGAAGCTTTCTTT.